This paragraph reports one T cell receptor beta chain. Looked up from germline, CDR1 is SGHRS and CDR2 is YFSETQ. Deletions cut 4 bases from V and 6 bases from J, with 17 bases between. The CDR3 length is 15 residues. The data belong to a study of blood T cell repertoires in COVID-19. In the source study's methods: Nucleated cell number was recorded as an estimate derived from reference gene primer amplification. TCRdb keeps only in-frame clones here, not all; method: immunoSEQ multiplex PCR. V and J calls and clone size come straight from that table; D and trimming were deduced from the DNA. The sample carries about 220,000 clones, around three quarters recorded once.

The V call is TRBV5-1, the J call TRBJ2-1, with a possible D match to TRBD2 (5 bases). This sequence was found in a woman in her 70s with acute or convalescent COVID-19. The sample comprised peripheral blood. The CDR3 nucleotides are TGCGCCAGCAGCCTAGACGGACCTCGGGGCAATGAGCAGTTCTTC. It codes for CASSLDGPRGNEQFF.